What follows are 8 T cell receptor beta chains derived from one specimen sequenced in a study of cytomegalovirus exposure and HLA in healthy donors. Amplification used 60 Vbeta primers and 13 Jbeta primers. Clones were sequenced by immunoSEQ multiplex PCR, and TCRdb holds only the in-frame ones, with some missing. This table has about 140,000 clones, around 80% appearing once. Sequencing was carried out using PBMCs. Receptors were obtained from a woman between 40 and 55 years old in good health and CMV-seronegative.

V and J are TRBV28 and TRBJ2-5; 14 bases fit TRBD2. The trim removed 6 bases at V and 5 bases at J, leaving 5 bases unmatched. This CDR3 has 15 residues. In germline, CDR1 is MDHEN, CDR2 SYDVKM. CDR3 in amino acids: CASSPGLAGDETQYF. Here the CDR3 DNA reads TGTGCCAGCAGCCCGGGACTAGCGGGAGATGAGACCCAGTACTTC.

The chain combines TRBV28 with TRBJ2-7, with TRBD2 as a possible D gene (6 bases). V shed 8 bases and J shed 7 bases, with 27 bases lying between them. Germline assignment: CDR1 MDHEN and CDR2 SYDVKM. The CDR3 is made up of 16 amino acids. The CDR3 loop is CASQTQGKVRGYEQYF. Written as DNA, the CDR3 is TGTGCCAGCCAGACTCAAGGGAAGGTCCGGGGGTATGAGCAGTACTTC.

CDR3 amino acids: CASSATGTSSYNEQFF. CDR3 sequence (DNA): TGTGCCAGCAGCGCGACCGGGACTAGCTCCTACAATGAGCAGTTCTTC. The chain has TRBV9 and TRBJ2-1, with 8 bases matching TRBD2. Germline CDR1 is SGDLS and CDR2 is YYNGEE. The CDR3 loop spans 16 amino acids. V was clipped by 3 bases and J by 0 bases; unmatched bases: 5.

V gene TRBV5-1 combines with J gene TRBJ1-2, with TRBD1 identical over 8 bases. Germline CDR1 is SGHRS and CDR2 is YFSETQ. Trimming at V came to 2 bases and at J to 7 bases, leaving 7 bases not matched to a gene. The CDR3 length is 14 residues. The CDR3 nucleotides read TGCGCCAGCAGCTTAAGACAGGGGACCGCTGGCTACACCTTC. Its translation is CASSLRQGTAGYTF.

This chain uses TRBV28 with TRBJ2-7; the D gene is possibly TRBD1 (6 bases). The V gene lost 6 bases and the J gene lost 1 base, with 13 bases spanning the gap. The length of the CDR3 is 14 residues. Germline assignment: CDR1 MDHEN and CDR2 SYDVKM. The CDR3 is CASRPGTPSYEQYF. The CDR3 DNA is TGTGCCAGCAGACCCGGGACACCATCCTACGAGCAGTACTTC. Drawing the rest from reference TRBV28 and TRBJ2-7, the complete variable domain is DVKVTQSSRYLVKRTGEKVFLECVQDMDHENMFWYRQDPGLGLRLIYFSYDVKMKEKGDIPEGYSVSREKKERFSLILESASTNQTSMYLCASRPGTPSYEQYFGPGTRLTVT.

The gene calls are TRBV7-3 and TRBJ2-7, with 8 bases that match TRBD2. The CDR3 covers 15 residues. The V segment lost 2 bases and the J segment 2 bases; nucleotides outside the gene matches: 5. Looked up from germline, CDR1 is SGHTA and CDR2 is FQGTGA. CDR3 protein: CASSLSTSGPYEQYF. Here the CDR3 DNA reads TGTGCCAGCAGCTTATCTACTAGCGGTCCCTACGAGCAGTACTTC.

The chain couples TRBV11-2 to TRBJ1-5; no firm D call. V was trimmed by 1 base and J by 4 bases, leaving 5 bases between them. Germline V gene lookup returns CDR1 SGHAT and CDR2 FQNNGV. This CDR3 comprises 13 residues. As DNA, the CDR3 is TGTGCCAGCAGCTTAGGGGCAAATCAGCCCCAGCATTTT. This encodes CASSLGANQPQHF.

This chain uses TRBV4-3 with TRBJ1-1; no reliable D call. This CDR3 contains 14 residues. Per the germline V gene, CDR1 is LGHNA and CDR2 is YSLEER. Trimming took 3 bases from V and 1 from J, leaving 9 bases between them. The CDR3 region has the DNA TGCGCCAGCAGCCAGCTCGCGTCGAACACTGAAGCTTTCTTT. Protein: CASSQLASNTEAFF.